What follows is one T cell receptor (beta chain) and its context. The antigen remains unidentified. Trimming took 5 bases from V and 2 from J, leaving 7 bases between them. Germline values: CDR1 KGHSH, CDR2 LQKENI. CDR3 length equals 12 residues. This entry is derived from a study of T-cell memory formation after mild COVID-19. TCRdb re-analysed the 5' RACE reads in MiXCR, keeping a single row per CDR3 protein. The sample lists about 360,000 distinct CDR3 sequences; around an eighth were seen once. The study, taken as a whole, reports: Day 15 to 85 contractors were CD4/CD8 balanced; later expanders leaned CD4+.

This clonotype was sampled from a young man who had mild COVID-19 (a few samples of this study predate the infection). Cell type and time point are not known. Sequencing used PBMCs or a T cell subset sorted from them (not recorded which). The rearrangement joins TRBV18 to TRBJ2-7, with a possible D match to TRBD1 (5 bases). CDR3: CASSLDTYEQYF. The CDR3 DNA follows: TGTGCCAGCTCATTGGACACCTACGAGCAGTACTTC.